The 32 T cell receptor beta chains given below trace back to one sample, sequenced in a study of T cell responses to AZD1222 COVID-19 vaccine. Profiled with immunoSEQ multiplex PCR; TCRdb holds only in-frame clones, not every one. The sample carries 120,000 to 150,000 clones, more than 85% recorded once. The specimen comprised peripheral blood, sampled on day 0 of AZD1222 vaccination. These TCRs come from an adult in good health.

V is TRBV3-1 (or the pseudogene TRBV3-2) and J is TRBJ1-1; D is ambiguous. The CDR3 covers 15 residues. The ends were cut back, 1 base at V and 4 bases at J, with 13 bases in the middle. The V gene's germline CDR1 is LGHDT and CDR2 YNNKEL (reference sequence). The CDR3 DNA sequence: TGTGCCAGCAGCCAAGTATATTCGGGTAGCACTGAAGCTTTCTTT. Amino acid sequence: CASSQVYSGSTEAFF.

The J gene is TRBJ2-7, the V gene TRBV18; 9 bases map to TRBD1. The ends lost 6 bases at V and 3 bases at J; junction bases unmatched: 6. Germline CDR1 is KGHSH and CDR2 is LQKENI. The CDR3 covers 14 residues. In DNA, the CDR3 is TGTGCCAGCTCCACAGGGGGCGCCGTCTACGAGCAGTACTTC. Its protein is CASSTGGAVYEQYF.

This chain joins TRBV18 and TRBJ1-6; 8 bases fit TRBD1. Germline V gives CDR1 KGHSH, CDR2 LQKENI. The V segment lost 3 bases and the J segment 10 bases; nucleotides outside the gene matches: 5. The CDR3 totals 14 residues. CDR3: CASSPGQGASPLHF. As DNA, the CDR3 is TGTGCCAGCTCACCGGGCCAGGGGGCCTCACCCCTCCACTTT.

The rearrangement links TRBV5-1 to TRBJ2-2; possibly TRBD1 for D (6 bases). This CDR3 region has 15 residues. CDR1 is SGHRS, CDR2 YFSETQ, per germline. Trimming took 6 bases from V and 4 from J, leaving 16 bases between them. CDR3 loop: CASKGVQGPTGELFF. The CDR3 DNA sequence: TGCGCCAGCAAGGGGGTACAGGGCCCCACCGGGGAGCTGTTTTTT.

This chain uses TRBV19 with TRBJ2-2; 9 bases map to TRBD2. The CDR3 has 15 amino acids. CDR1 is LNHDA, CDR2 SQIVND, per germline (reference sequence). Germline trimming cut 7 bases from V and 4 bases from J; bases unmatched to any gene: 7. DNA for the CDR3: TGTGCCAGTAACAGGCGGGAGGGCCCCACCGGGGAGCTGTTTTTT. Encoded protein: CASNRREGPTGELFF.

This clone is a singleton in its sample. The rearrangement joins TRBV20-1 to TRBJ1-6; D remains ambiguous. The V and J ends lost 3 bases and 10 bases respectively, with 19 bases between them. The CDR3 is made up of 15 amino acids. CDR1 DFQATT and CDR2 SNEGSKA come from the germline V gene (reference sequence). CDR3 amino acids: CSASRNTMAQSPLHF. CDR3 DNA: TGCAGTGCTAGTCGGAACACAATGGCCCAATCACCCCTCCACTTT.

This clone appeared once. The chain carries TRBV5-1 and TRBJ1-1, with a weak D call TRBD1 (6 bases). This CDR3 has 14 amino acids. The germline CDR1 and CDR2 sequences are SGHRS and YFSETQ. The ends were cut back, 4 bases at V and 4 bases at J, with 14 bases in the middle. In DNA form, the CDR3 reads TGCGCCAGCAGCCTGTTGAGGGGGGGCACTGAAGCTTTCTTT. It codes for CASSLLRGGTEAFF. The full variable domain, with the rest looked up from reference TRBV5-1 and TRBJ1-1, is KAGVTQTPRYLIKTRGQQVTLSCSPISGHRSVSWYQQTPGQGLQFLFEYFSETQRNKGNFPGRFSGRQFSNSRSEMNVSTLELGDSALYLCASSLLRGGTEAFFGQGTRLTVV.

This chain joins TRBV19 and TRBJ2-2; D remains unclear. V shed 0 bases and J shed 2 bases, with 7 bases lying between them. The CDR3 is made up of 15 amino acids. Germline V gene sequence: CDR1 LNHDA, CDR2 SQIVND (reference sequence). The CDR3 DNA follows: TGTGCCAGTAGTATAGATCGTCGAAACACCGGGGAGCTGTTTTTT. Protein sequence: CASSIDRRNTGELFF.

The rearrangement joins TRBV12-3 or TRBV12-4 to TRBJ2-7; maybe TRBD1 (5 bases). CDR3 length equals 13 residues. Trimming left V 5 bases short and J 0 bases short, with 8 bases between. The CDR3 loop is CASSLGASYEQYF. The CDR3 DNA is TGTGCCAGCAGTCTTGGGGCCTCCTACGAGCAGTACTTC.

The J gene is TRBJ1-4, the V gene TRBV7-2, with 7 bases aligning to TRBD1. Germline CDR1 SGHTA, CDR2 FQGNSA. J was trimmed by 5 bases and V by 5 bases; bases with no gene match: 8. The CDR3 is made up of 15 amino acids. CDR3 DNA sequence: TGTGCCAGCAGCATACGACAGGGAATCAATGAAAAACTGTTTTTT. This sequence encodes CASSIRQGINEKLFF. Supplemented by reference TRBV7-2 and TRBJ1-4, the full variable domain reads GAGVSQSPSNKVTEKGKDVELRCDPISGHTALYWYRQSLGQGLEFLIYFQGNSAPDKSGLPSDRFSAERTGGSVSTLTIQRTQQEDSAVYLCASSIRQGINEKLFFGSGTQLSVL.

The V call is TRBV11-2, the J call TRBJ1-2, with 7 positions matching TRBD1. With V trimmed by 4 bases and J by 0 bases, 14 bases remained unmatched. The CDR3 contains 18 residues. From germline, CDR1 is SGHAT and CDR2 FQNNGV. CDR3 nucleotide sequence: TGTGCCAGCAGCTCCCAATTAGGGGGACAGAGTACTAACTATGGCTACACCTTC. Amino acid sequence: CASSSQLGGQSTNYGYTF.

This clone was detected once. The rearrangement links TRBV7-9 to TRBJ2-2; 7 nucleotides align to TRBD1. Germline values: CDR1 SEHNR, CDR2 FQNEAQ (reference sequence). V trimming: 5 bases; J trimming: 2 bases; junction bases outside the gene matches: 8. This CDR3 comprises 16 residues. The CDR3 loop is CASSKKGGVNTGELFF. DNA of the CDR3: TGTGCCAGCAGCAAAAAAGGGGGCGTCAACACCGGGGAGCTGTTTTTT. Supplemented by reference TRBV7-9 and TRBJ2-2, the full variable domain reads DTGVSQNPRHKITKRGQNVTFRCDPISEHNRLYWYRQTLGQGPEFLTYFQNEAQLEKSRLLSDRFSAERPKGSFSTLEIQRTEQGDSAMYLCASSKKGGVNTGELFFGEGSRLTVL.

The chain has TRBV6-5 and TRBJ2-7; 12 nucleotides agree with TRBD2. Germline V CDR1 and CDR2: MNHEY, SVGAGI. Trimming removed 0 bases from V and 5 bases from J; junction bases left unmatched: 5. The CDR3 loop spans 16 amino acids. The DNA of the CDR3 is TGTGCCAGCAGTTACTCGACTAGCGGGAGCTCTCACGAGCAGTACTTC. This sequence encodes CASSYSTSGSSHEQYF.

CDR3 loop: CASSQGGLRTLGREQFF. CDR3 coding DNA: TGTGCCAGCAGCCAAGGAGGACTGCGGACCCTCGGGCGTGAGCAGTTCTTC. The rearrangement links TRBV4-2 to TRBJ2-1; perhaps TRBD2 as D (5 bases). The CDR3 runs to 17 residues. The V end was cut by 1 base, the J end by 9 bases, with 22 bases between. Germline lookup yields CDR1 LGHNA and CDR2 YNFKEQ.

The V call is TRBV7-7, the J call TRBJ2-1; TRBD2 aligns across 10 bases. Germline V gives CDR1 SSHAT, CDR2 FNYEAQ (reference sequence). Unmatched junction bases numbered 7, after V lost 5 bases and J lost 9 bases. The CDR3 loop spans 14 amino acids. The CDR3 here is CASSLASGSSEQFF. CDR3 DNA: TGTGCCAGCAGCCTGGCTAGCGGGAGTAGTGAGCAGTTCTTC. Drawing the rest from reference TRBV7-7 and TRBJ2-1, the complete variable domain is GAGVSQSPRYKVTKRGQDVTLRCDPISSHATLYWYQQALGQGPEFLTYFNYEAQPDKSGLPSDRFSAERPEGSISTLTIQRTEQRDSAMYRCASSLASGSSEQFFGPGTRLTVL.

The V and J genes are TRBV7-3 and TRBJ2-1; the D is unclear. This CDR3 has 13 amino acids. CDR1 is SGHTA and CDR2 is FQGTGA in the germline V gene. The ends were cut back, 5 bases at V and 6 bases at J, with 11 bases in the middle. DNA for the CDR3: TGTGCCAGCAGCACCGACTGGGCCAATGAGCAGTTCTTC. This codes for CASSTDWANEQFF.

In DNA form, the CDR3 reads TGCGCCAGCAGCTGGGAAGGACAGAGCTATGGCTACACCTTC. Amino acids: CASSWEGQSYGYTF. J is TRBJ1-2 and V is TRBV5-1; possibly TRBD1 for D (6 bases). V lost 3 bases to trimming and J lost 4 bases, with 13 bases between them. Looked up from germline, CDR1 is SGHRS and CDR2 is YFSETQ. This CDR3 has 14 amino acids.

The chain joins TRBV3-1 (or the pseudogene TRBV3-2) to TRBJ2-1, with a tentative D call TRBD2 (6 bases). The germline V and J ends were trimmed by 3 bases and 4 bases, with 13 bases remaining between them. CDR3 length: 15 residues. Germline lookup yields CDR1 LGHDT and CDR2 YNNKEL (reference sequence). The CDR3 sequence: CASSQAGGLYNEQFF. The CDR3 DNA reads TGTGCCAGCAGCCAGGCCGGGGGACTTTACAATGAGCAGTTCTTC.

The rearrangement links TRBV4-3 to TRBJ2-1; 7 bases fit TRBD2. The V gene's germline CDR1 is LGHNA and CDR2 YSLEER. V dropped 0 bases and J dropped 7; count of bases not matched to a gene: 9. The CDR3 has 16 amino acids. CDR3 DNA: TGCGCCAGCAGCCAAGAAGGGTGGGAGGGTAGGAATGAGCAGTTCTTC. Protein: CASSQEGWEGRNEQFF.

The rearrangement uses TRBV19 and TRBJ1-3, with D perhaps matching TRBD1 (6 bases). Trimming cost V 7 bases and J 1 base, with 14 bases left between them. The CDR3 length is 15 residues. The germline gives CDR1 LNHDA, CDR2 SQIVND (reference sequence). CDR3 in DNA: TGTGCCAGTACCACAGGGCAACGGTCTGGAAACACCATATATTTT. This sequence encodes CASTTGQRSGNTIYF.

V usage is TRBV25-1 and J usage is TRBJ2-3; 7 positions agree with TRBD2. Losses at the gene ends were 4 bases for V and 6 bases for J; bases not matched to a gene: 16. Germline assignment: CDR1 MGHDK and CDR2 SYGVNS. The CDR3 loop spans 17 amino acids. CDR3 nucleotide sequence: TGTGCCAGCAGTGGAATGCTACCGGGACGGGGGGTCGATACGCAGTATTTT. This encodes CASSGMLPGRGVDTQYF.

This sequence joins TRBV28 and TRBJ2-7; D perhaps matches TRBD1 (6 bases). The CDR3 spans 15 residues. The V end lost 7 bases, the J end lost 1 base, and 17 bases lay between the germline ends. Per germline, CDR1 MDHEN and CDR2 SYDVKM. CDR3 region: CASTFKGVPSYEQYF. CDR3 bases: TGTGCCAGCACCTTCAAGGGGGTCCCATCCTACGAGCAGTACTTC. The complete variable domain, with remaining parts taken from reference TRBV28 and TRBJ2-7, reads DVKVTQSSRYLVKRTGEKVFLECVQDMDHENMFWYRQDPGLGLRLIYFSYDVKMKEKGDIPEGYSVSREKKERFSLILESASTNQTSMYLCASTFKGVPSYEQYFGPGTRLTVT.

The chain is built from TRBV9 and TRBJ1-2, with a tentative D call TRBD1 (5 bases). CDR1 is SGDLS and CDR2 is YYNGEE in the germline V gene. The CDR3 totals 14 residues. Trimming shortened V by 0 bases and J by 2 bases, and 8 bases separated the two germline ends. The DNA of the CDR3 is TGTGCCAGCAGCGTAGAAGGGGTAAACTATGGCTACACCTTC. This codes for CASSVEGVNYGYTF.

This rearrangement joins TRBV28 to TRBJ1-1; no clear D gene. Germline assignment: CDR1 MDHEN and CDR2 SYDVKM. The CDR3 length is 12 residues. Trimming removed 7 bases at V and 0 bases at J, with 6 bases between. CDR3 DNA sequence: TGTGCCAGCACCCCTATGAACACTGAAGCTTTCTTT. This codes for CASTPMNTEAFF.

The chain carries TRBV4-1 and TRBJ2-7; D may be TRBD1 or TRBD2 (6 bases each). Germline values: CDR1 MGHRA, CDR2 YSYEKL. V was shortened by 4 bases and J by 1 base, with 23 bases between the two germline ends. The CDR3 is 18 amino acids. Written as DNA, the CDR3 is TGCGCCAGCAGCCCCATCCGGGGGCCCCCGGGACTTTCCTACGAGCAGTACTTC. Translating gives CASSPIRGPPGLSYEQYF.

The V gene is TRBV7-2, the J gene TRBJ2-3, with D hard to call. V lost 3 bases and J 0 bases, leaving 13 bases between the germline ends. The CDR3 runs 16 residues. Germline V gives CDR1 SGHTA, CDR2 FQGNSA. The CDR3 coding sequence is TGTGCCAGCAGCTTTTCCGGGCCACGCAGCACAGATACGCAGTATTTT. Translated: CASSFSGPRSTDTQYF.

The V and J genes are TRBV19 and TRBJ2-7; weak D call: TRBD1 (5 bases). Germline assignment: CDR1 LNHDA and CDR2 SQIVND (reference sequence). The V and J ends lost 7 bases and 2 bases respectively, with 21 bases between them. The CDR3 loop spans 16 amino acids. The CDR3 reads CASNMGPGSGPYEQYF. The CDR3 coding sequence is TGTGCCAGTAACATGGGGCCCGGATCAGGTCCCTACGAGCAGTACTTC.

The chain employs TRBV5-1 and TRBJ1-1; possibly TRBD1 for D (6 bases). Trimming took 2 bases from V and 0 from J, leaving 26 bases between them. This CDR3 is built from 20 residues. Germline-derived CDR1 and CDR2 are SGHRS and YFSETQ. The CDR3 loop is CASSLTGGGSTGRVNTEAFF. The CDR3 bases are TGCGCCAGCAGCTTAACGGGGGGAGGTTCAACAGGGAGGGTGAACACTGAAGCTTTCTTT. Complete variable domain (other parts from reference TRBV5-1 and TRBJ1-1): KAGVTQTPRYLIKTRGQQVTLSCSPISGHRSVSWYQQTPGQGLQFLFEYFSETQRNKGNFPGRFSGRQFSNSRSEMNVSTLELGDSALYLCASSLTGGGSTGRVNTEAFFGQGTRLTVV.

This chain joins TRBV19 and TRBJ1-4, with a tentative D call TRBD1 (6 bases). V dropped 3 bases and J dropped 7 bases, with 15 bases sitting between them. Germline V gene data show CDR1 as LNHDA and CDR2 as SQIVND (reference sequence). The CDR3 length is 15 residues. CDR3 bases: TGTGCCAGTAGTATCACCGGGACAAAGAGTGAAAAACTGTTTTTT. Protein: CASSITGTKSEKLFF.

The chain has TRBV18 and TRBJ1-4; 9 nucleotides align to TRBD1. Germline V gives CDR1 KGHSH, CDR2 LQKENI. V gave up 6 bases and J gave up 8 bases; unmatched junction bases: 7. CDR3 length: 14 residues. The CDR3 region is CASSSGQGQEKLFF. The CDR3 bases are TGTGCCAGCTCTTCGGGACAGGGACAAGAAAAACTGTTTTTT.

V gene TRBV7-2 combines with J gene TRBJ2-3; D not certain. The ends were cut back, 2 bases at V and 2 bases at J, with 8 bases in the middle. Per germline, CDR1 SGHTA and CDR2 FQGNSA. The CDR3 contains 14 residues. This chain's CDR3 is CASSLSRPTDTQYF. Here the CDR3 DNA reads TGTGCCAGCAGCTTAAGCCGCCCCACAGATACGCAGTATTTT.

The chain links TRBV5-4 to TRBJ2-1, with D possibly matching TRBD2 (7 bases). CDR1 and CDR2 (germline): SGHNT, YYREEE (reference sequence). This CDR3 has 14 residues. The V and J ends lost 1 base and 8 bases respectively, with 13 bases between them. This chain's CDR3 is CASSLSGGRDEQFF. DNA for the CDR3: TGTGCCAGCAGCTTGTCCGGGGGGCGGGATGAGCAGTTCTTC.